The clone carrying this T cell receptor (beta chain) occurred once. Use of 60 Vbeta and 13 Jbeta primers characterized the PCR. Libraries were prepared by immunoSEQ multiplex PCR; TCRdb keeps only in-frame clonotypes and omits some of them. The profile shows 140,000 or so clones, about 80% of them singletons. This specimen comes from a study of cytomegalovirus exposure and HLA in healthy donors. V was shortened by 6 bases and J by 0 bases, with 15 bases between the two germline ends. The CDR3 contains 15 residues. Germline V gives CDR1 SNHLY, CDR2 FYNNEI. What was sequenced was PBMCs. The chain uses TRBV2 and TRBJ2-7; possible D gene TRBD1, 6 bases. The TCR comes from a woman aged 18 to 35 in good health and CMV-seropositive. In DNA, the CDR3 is TGTGCCAGCAGCAACAGGGAGTTTAGCTCCTACGAGCAGTACTTC. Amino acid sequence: CASSNREFSSYEQYF.